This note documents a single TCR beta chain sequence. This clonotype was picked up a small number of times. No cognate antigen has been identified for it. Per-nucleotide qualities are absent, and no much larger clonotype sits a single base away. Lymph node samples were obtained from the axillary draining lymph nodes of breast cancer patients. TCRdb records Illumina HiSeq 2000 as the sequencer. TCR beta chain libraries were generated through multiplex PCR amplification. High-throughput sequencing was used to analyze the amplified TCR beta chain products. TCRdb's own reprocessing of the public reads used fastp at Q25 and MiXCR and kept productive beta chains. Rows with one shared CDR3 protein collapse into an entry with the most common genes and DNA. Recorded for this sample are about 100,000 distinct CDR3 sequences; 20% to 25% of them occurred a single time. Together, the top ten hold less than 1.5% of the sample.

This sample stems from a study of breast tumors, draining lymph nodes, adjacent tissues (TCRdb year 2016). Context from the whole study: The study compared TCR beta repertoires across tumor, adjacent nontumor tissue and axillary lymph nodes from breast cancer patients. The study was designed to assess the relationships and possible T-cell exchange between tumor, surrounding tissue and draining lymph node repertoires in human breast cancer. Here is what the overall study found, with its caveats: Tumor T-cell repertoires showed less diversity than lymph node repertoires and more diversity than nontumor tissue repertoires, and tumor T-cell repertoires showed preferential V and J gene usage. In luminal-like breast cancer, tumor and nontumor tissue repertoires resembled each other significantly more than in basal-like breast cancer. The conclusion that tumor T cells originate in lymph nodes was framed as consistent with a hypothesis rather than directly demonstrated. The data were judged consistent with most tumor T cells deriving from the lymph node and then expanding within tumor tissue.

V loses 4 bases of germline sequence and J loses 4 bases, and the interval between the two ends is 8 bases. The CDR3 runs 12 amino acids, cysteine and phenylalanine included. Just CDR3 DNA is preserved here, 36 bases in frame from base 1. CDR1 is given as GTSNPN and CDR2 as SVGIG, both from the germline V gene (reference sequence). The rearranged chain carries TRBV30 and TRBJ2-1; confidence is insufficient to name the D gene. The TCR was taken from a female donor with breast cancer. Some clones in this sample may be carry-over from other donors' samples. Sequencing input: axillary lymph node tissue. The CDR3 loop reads CAWIPKYNEQFF. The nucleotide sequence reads TGTGCCTGGATCCCCAAATACAATGAGCAGTTCTTC.